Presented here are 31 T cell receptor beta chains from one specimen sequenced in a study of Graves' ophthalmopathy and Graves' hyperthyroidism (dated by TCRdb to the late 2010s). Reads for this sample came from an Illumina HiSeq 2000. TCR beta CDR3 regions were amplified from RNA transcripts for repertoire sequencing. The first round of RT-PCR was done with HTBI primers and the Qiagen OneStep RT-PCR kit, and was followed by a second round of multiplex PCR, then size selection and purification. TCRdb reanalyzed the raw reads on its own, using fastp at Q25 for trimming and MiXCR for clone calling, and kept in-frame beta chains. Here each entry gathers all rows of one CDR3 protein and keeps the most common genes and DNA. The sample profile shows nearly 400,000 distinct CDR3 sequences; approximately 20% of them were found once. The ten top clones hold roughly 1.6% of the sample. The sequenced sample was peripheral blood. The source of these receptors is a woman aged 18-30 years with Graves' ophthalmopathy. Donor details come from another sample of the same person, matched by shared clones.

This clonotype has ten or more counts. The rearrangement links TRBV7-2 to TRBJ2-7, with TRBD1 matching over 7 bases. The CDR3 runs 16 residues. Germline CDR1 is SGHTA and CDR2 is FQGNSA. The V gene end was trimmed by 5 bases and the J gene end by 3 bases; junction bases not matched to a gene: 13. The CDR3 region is CASSRNSWAGGYEQYF. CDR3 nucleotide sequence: TGTGCCAGCAGCCGTAATTCGTGGGCAGGGGGCTACGAGCAGTACTTC.

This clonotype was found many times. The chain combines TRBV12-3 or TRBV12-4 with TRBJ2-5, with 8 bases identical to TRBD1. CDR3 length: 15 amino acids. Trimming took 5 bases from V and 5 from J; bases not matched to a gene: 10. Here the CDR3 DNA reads TGTGCCAGCAGTCACTCCGGACAGGGACCGGAGACCCAGTACTTC. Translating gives CASSHSGQGPETQYF.

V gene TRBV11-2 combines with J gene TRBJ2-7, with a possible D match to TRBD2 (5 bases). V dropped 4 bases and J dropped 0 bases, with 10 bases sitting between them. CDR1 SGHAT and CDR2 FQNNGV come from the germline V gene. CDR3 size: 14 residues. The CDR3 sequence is CASSWAAGSYEQYF. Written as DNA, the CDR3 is TGTGCCAGCAGCTGGGCGGCGGGCTCCTACGAGCAGTACTTC.

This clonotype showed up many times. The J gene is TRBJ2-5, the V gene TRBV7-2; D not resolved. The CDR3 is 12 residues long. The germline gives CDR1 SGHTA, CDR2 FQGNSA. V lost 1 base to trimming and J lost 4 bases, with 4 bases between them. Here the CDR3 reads CASSLVVETQYF. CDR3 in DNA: TGTGCCAGCAGCTTAGTTGTAGAGACCCAGTACTTC.

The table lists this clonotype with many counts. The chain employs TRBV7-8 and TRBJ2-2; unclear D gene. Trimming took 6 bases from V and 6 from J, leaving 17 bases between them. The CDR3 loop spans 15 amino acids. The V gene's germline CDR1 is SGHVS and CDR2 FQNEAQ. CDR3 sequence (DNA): TGTGCCAGCAGGGGGTTGGGGTGGTGGCCCGGGGAGCTGTTTTTT. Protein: CASRGLGWWPGELFF.

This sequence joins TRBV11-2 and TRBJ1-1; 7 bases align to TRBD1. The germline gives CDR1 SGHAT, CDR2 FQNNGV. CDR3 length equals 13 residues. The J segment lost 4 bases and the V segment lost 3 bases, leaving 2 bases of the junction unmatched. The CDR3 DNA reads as TGTGCCAGCAGCTTCGGGACAGCCACTGAAGCTTTCTTT. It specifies CASSFGTATEAFF.

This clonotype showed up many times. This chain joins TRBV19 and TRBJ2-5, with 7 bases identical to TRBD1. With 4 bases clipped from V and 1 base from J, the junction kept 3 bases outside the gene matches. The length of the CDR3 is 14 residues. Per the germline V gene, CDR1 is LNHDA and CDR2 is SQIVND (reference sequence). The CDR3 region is CASSNRDSQETQYF. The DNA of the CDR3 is TGTGCCAGTAGTAACCGGGACAGCCAAGAGACCCAGTACTTC.

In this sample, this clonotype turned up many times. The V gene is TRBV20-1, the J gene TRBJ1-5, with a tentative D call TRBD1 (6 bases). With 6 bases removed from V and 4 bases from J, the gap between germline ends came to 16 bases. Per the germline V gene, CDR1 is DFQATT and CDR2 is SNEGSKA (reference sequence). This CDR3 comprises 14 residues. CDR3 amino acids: CSASARDTNQPQHF. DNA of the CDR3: TGCAGTGCGAGCGCCCGGGACACAAATCAGCCCCAGCATTTT.

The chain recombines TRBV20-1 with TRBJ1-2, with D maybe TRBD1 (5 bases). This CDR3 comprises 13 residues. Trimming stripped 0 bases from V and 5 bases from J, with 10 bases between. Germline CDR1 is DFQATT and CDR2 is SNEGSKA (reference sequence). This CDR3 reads CSARDGATYGYTF. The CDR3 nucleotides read TGCAGTGCTAGAGATGGGGCCACATATGGCTACACCTTC.

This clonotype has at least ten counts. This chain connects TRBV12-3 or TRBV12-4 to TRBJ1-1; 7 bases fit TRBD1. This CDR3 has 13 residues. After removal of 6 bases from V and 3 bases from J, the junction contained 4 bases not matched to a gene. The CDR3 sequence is CASRTDRDTEAFF. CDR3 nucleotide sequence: TGTGCCAGCAGAACAGACAGGGACACTGAAGCTTTCTTT.

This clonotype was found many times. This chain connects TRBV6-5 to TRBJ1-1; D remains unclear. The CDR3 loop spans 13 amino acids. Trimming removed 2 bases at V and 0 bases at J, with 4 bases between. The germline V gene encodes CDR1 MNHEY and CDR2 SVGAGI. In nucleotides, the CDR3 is TGTGCCAGCAGTTACGTCATGAACACTGAAGCTTTCTTT. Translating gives CASSYVMNTEAFF.

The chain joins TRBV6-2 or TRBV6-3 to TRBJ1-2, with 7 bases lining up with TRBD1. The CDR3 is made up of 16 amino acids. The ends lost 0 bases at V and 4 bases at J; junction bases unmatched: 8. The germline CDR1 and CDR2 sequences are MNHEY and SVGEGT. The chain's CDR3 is CASSYSRTGFGYGYTF. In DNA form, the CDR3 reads TGTGCCAGCAGTTACTCTCGGACAGGTTTTGGCTATGGCTACACCTTC.

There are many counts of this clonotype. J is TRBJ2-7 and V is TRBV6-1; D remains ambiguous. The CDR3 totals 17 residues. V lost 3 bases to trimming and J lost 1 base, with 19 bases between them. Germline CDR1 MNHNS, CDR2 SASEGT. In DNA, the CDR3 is TGTGCCAGCAGTGAGGCCCTCTTCCGGGTTGGATCCTACGAGCAGTACTTC. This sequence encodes CASSEALFRVGSYEQYF.

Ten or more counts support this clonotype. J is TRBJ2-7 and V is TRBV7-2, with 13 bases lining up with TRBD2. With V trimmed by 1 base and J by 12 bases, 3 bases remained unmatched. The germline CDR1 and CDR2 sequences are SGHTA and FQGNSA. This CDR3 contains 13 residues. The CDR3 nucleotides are TGTGCCAGCAGCTTAGAACTAGCGGGAGGGAGGTACTTC. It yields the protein CASSLELAGGRYF.

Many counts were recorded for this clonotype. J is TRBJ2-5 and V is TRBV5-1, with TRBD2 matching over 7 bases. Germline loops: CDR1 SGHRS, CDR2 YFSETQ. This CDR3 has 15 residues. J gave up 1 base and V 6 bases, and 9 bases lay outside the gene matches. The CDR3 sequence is CASKTLPSGQETQYF. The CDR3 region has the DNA TGCGCCAGCAAGACCCTACCTAGCGGCCAAGAGACCCAGTACTTC.

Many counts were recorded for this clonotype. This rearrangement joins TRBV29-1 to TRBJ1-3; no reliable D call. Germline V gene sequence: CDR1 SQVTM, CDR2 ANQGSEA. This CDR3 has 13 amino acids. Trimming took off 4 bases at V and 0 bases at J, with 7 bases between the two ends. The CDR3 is CSVGQSSGNTIYF. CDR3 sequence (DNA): TGCAGCGTTGGACAAAGCTCTGGAAACACCATATATTTT.

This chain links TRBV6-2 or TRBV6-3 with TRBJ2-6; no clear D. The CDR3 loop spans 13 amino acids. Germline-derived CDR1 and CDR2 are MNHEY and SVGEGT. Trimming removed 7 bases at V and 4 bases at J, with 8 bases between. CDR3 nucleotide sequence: TGTGCCAGCACTCCTTCAGGGGCCAACGTCCTGACTTTC. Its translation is CASTPSGANVLTF.

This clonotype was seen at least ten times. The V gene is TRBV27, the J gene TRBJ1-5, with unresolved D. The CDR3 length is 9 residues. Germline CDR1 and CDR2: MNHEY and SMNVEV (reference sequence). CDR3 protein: CVAGQPQHF. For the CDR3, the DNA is TGTGTGGCGGGGCAGCCCCAGCATTTT.

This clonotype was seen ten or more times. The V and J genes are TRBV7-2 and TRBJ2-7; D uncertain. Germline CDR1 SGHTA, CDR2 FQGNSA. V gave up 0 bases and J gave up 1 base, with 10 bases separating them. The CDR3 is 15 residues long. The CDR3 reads CASSLAAARSYEQYF. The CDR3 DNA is TGTGCCAGCAGCTTAGCGGCCGCGAGGTCCTACGAGCAGTACTTC.

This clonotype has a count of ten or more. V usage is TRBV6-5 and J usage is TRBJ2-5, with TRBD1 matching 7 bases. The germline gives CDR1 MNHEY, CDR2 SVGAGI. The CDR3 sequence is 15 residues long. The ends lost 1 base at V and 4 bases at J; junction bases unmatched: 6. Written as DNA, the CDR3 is TGTGCCAGCAGTTACTTATCCGCAGGGGGAGAGACCCAGTACTTC. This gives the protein CASSYLSAGGETQYF.

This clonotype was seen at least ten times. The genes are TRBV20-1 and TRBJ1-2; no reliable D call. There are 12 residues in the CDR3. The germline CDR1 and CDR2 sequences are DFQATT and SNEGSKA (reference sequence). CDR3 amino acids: CSHPRRNYGYTF. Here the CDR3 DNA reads TGCAGCCACCCTAGGCGAAACTATGGCTACACCTTC.

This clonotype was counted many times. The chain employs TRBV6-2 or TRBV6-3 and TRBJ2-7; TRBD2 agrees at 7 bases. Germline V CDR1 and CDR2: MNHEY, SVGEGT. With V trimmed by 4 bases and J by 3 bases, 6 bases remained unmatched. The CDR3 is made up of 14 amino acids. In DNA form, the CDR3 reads TGTGCCAGCAGTTCCTCCGGGAGGTACTACGAGCAGTACTTC. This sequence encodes CASSSSGRYYEQYF.

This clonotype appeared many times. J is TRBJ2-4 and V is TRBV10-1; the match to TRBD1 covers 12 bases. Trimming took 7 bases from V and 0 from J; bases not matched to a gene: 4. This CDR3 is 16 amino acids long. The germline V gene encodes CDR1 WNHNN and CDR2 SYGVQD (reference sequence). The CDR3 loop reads CASTGTGGLAKNIQYF. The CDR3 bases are TGCGCCAGCACAGGGACAGGGGGCCTAGCCAAAAACATTCAGTACTTC.

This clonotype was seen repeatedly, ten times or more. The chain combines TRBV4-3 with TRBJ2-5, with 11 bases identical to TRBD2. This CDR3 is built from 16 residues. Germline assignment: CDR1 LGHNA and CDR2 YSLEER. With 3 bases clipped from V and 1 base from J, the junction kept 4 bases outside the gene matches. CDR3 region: CASSQVAGGIQETQYF. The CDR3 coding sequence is TGCGCCAGCAGCCAGGTAGCGGGGGGGATCCAAGAGACCCAGTACTTC.

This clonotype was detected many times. The CDR3 DNA is TGTGCCAGCATCCTCGCCCCCCAGAACTATGGCTACACCTTC. Its protein product is CASILAPQNYGYTF. The chain uses TRBV7-9 and TRBJ1-2, with D hard to call. The germline V and J ends were trimmed by 7 bases and 2 bases, with 14 bases remaining between them. This CDR3 is 14 amino acids long. Germline V gene data show CDR1 as SEHNR and CDR2 as FQNEAQ (reference sequence). The complete variable domain, with remaining parts taken from reference TRBV7-9 and TRBJ1-2, reads DTGVSQNPRHKITKRGQNVTFRCDPISEHNRLYWYRQTLGQGPEFLTYFQNEAQLEKSRLLSDRFSAERPKGSFSTLEIQRTEQGDSAMYLCASILAPQNYGYTFGSGTRLTVV.

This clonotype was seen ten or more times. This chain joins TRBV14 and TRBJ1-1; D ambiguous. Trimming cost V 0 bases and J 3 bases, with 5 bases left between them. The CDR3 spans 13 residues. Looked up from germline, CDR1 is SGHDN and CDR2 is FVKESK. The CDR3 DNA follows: TGTGCCAGCAGCCAAGAGTGGGACACTGAAGCTTTCTTT. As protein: CASSQEWDTEAFF.

The CDR3 DNA sequence: TGTGCCAGCTCACACGGACGGTCTAGCACAGATACGCAGTATTTT. Protein product: CASSHGRSSTDTQYF. V is TRBV18 and J is TRBJ2-3; D is uncertain. Germline V gives CDR1 KGHSH, CDR2 LQKENI. The CDR3 is 15 amino acids. Trimming removed 4 bases at V and 0 bases at J, with 11 bases between.

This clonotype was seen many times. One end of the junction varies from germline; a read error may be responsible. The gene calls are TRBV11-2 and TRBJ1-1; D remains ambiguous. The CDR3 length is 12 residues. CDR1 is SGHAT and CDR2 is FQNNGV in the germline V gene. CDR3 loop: CTSSLSTLEAFF. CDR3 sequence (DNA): TGTACCAGCAGCTTATCGACCCTGGAAGCTTTCTTT.

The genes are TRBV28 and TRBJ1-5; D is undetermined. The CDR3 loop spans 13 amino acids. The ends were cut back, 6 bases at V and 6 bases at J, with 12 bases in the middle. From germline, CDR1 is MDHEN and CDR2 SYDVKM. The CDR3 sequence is CASREGSTQPQHF. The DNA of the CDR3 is TGTGCCAGCAGAGAAGGGTCGACTCAGCCCCAGCATTTT. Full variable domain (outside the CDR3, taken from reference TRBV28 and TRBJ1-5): DVKVTQSSRYLVKRTGEKVFLECVQDMDHENMFWYRQDPGLGLRLIYFSYDVKMKEKGDIPEGYSVSREKKERFSLILESASTNQTSMYLCASREGSTQPQHFGDGTRLSIL.

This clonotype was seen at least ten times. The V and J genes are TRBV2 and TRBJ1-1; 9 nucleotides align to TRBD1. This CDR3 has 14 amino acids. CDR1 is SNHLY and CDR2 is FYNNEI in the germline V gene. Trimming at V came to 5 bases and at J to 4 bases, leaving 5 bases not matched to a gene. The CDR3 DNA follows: TGTGCCAGCAGTCCTGGACAGGGGAGCACTGAAGCTTTCTTT. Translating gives CASSPGQGSTEAFF.

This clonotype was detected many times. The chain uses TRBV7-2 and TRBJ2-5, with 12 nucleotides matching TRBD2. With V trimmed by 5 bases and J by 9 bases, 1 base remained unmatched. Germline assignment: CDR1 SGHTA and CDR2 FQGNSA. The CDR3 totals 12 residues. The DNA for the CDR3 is TGTGCCAGCAGCCCTAGCGGGAGGGCCCAGTACTTC. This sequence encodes CASSPSGRAQYF.